This T cell receptor beta chain was captured in a study of blood T cell repertoires in COVID-19. Study-level information: PBMCs, B-cell-depleted T cells, or T cells were the source of the cDNA or gDNA that made up the material.

The table came from immunoSEQ multiplex PCR; TCRdb's copy has only in-frame clones and leaves some out. The repertoire consists of 20,000 to 25,000 clones, with more than 75% occurring once and the leading ten covering about 25%. This CDR3 is 16 amino acids long. Looked up from germline, CDR1 is SGHRS and CDR2 is YFSETQ. V lost 1 base, J lost 5 bases, and 10 bases stayed unmatched. This clonotype was obtained from a human donor with active COVID-19. The donor label of this sample is uncertain. Sequenced: peripheral blood. The V call is TRBV5-1, the J call TRBJ2-5; 8 nucleotides agree with TRBD2. The CDR3 DNA reads as TGCGCCAGCAGCTTGACGAGCGGGGGTGTTTCGGAGACCCAGTACTTC. Protein: CASSLTSGGVSETQYF.